This T cell receptor (beta chain) was retrieved from a study of T cell changes during pregnancy in multiple sclerosis. The data were produced by immunoSEQ multiplex PCR, yet TCRdb's version contains in-frame clones alone and is incomplete. The sample consists of about 32,000 clones, about 88% of them appearing once. This material consisted of CD8+ T cells from peripheral blood mononuclear cells, taken in the second trimester of pregnancy. This sequence originates from a female donor with multiple sclerosis, enrolled in a pregnancy study.

In DNA, the CDR3 is TGTGCCAGCAGTTTGCCGGGACTAGCGGGAAAAACAGATACGCAGTATTTT. It encodes CASSLPGLAGKTDTQYF. The chain links TRBV28 to TRBJ2-3; 13 bases match TRBD2. Germline CDR1 reads MDHEN; CDR2 reads SYDVKM. CDR3 size: 17 residues. The junction had 6 bases not matched to a gene; V was cut back by 3 bases and J by 3 bases. The full variable domain, its missing parts supplied by reference TRBV28 and TRBJ2-3, is DVKVTQSSRYLVKRTGEKVFLECVQDMDHENMFWYRQDPGLGLRLIYFSYDVKMKEKGDIPEGYSVSREKKERFSLILESASTNQTSMYLCASSLPGLAGKTDTQYFGPGTRLTVL.